Following are 27 T cell receptor beta chains from one sample sequenced in a study of vaccination and CD4 T cells after COVID-19. Treatment: approximately 10-day PBMC culture with coronavirus spike peptide pools or control peptides (ViraFEST assay). Oncomine TCR Beta short-read sequencing was applied to DNA from cultured CD4+ T cells. TCRdb recomputed calls from the PCR reads with MiXCR, one row per CDR3 protein. The table records fewer than 5,500 distinct CDR3 sequences, about 49% of them present only once. The antigens these receptors bind are not known. Material: CD4+ T cells from blood, cultured in vitro. Receptors were obtained from a human donor who had recovered from COVID-19.

Here the CDR3 DNA reads TGTGCCAGCATCGGCTGGGCCGGGGGTTCGGGAGCTTTCTTT. Protein: CASIGWAGGSGAFF. This chain connects TRBV27 to TRBJ1-1, with D tentatively TRBD1 (5 bases). CDR3 length equals 14 residues. V dropped 7 bases and J dropped 10 bases, with 22 bases sitting between them. Germline values: CDR1 MNHEY, CDR2 SMNVEV (reference sequence).

The chain is built from TRBV20-1 and TRBJ2-7; 8 positions match TRBD1. Germline values: CDR1 DFQATT, CDR2 SNEGSKA (reference sequence). V was pared by 4 bases and J by 7 bases, with 12 bases of the junction left unmatched. The CDR3 runs 14 residues. The CDR3 here is CSATNSLDRGEQYF. The CDR3 bases are TGCAGTGCTACGAATTCCCTAGACAGGGGTGAGCAGTACTTC.

The chain has TRBV6-5 and TRBJ2-4; the D call may be TRBD1 or TRBD2 (5 bases each). The CDR3 has 14 residues. CDR1 is MNHEY and CDR2 is SVGAGI in the germline V gene. Trimming cost V 0 bases and J 9 bases, with 12 bases left between them. The CDR3 spells CASSYSRDGTIQYF. In DNA form, the CDR3 reads TGTGCCAGCAGTTACTCACGGGACGGTACCATTCAGTACTTC.

This clonotype was seen only a few times. The CDR3 nucleotides read TGTGCCAGCAGCTTAGTACCCCGGACAGGGGACTATGGCTACACCTTC. As protein: CASSLVPRTGDYGYTF. This chain uses TRBV7-8 with TRBJ1-2, with 9 nucleotides matching TRBD1. Germline loops: CDR1 SGHVS, CDR2 FQNEAQ. V trimming: 1 base; J trimming: 3 bases; junction bases outside the gene matches: 6. The CDR3 consists of 16 residues.

This chain links TRBV25-1 with TRBJ1-1; no firm D call. CDR3 length equals 13 residues. CDR1 MGHDK and CDR2 SYGVNS come from the germline V gene. V was pared by 2 bases and J by 3 bases, with 7 bases between. The CDR3 nucleotides are TGTGCCAGCAGTGAAGGCAGCTACACTGAAGCTTTCTTT. Its translation: CASSEGSYTEAFF. The variable domain in full, completed from reference TRBV25-1 and TRBJ1-1, reads EADIYQTPRYLVIGTGKKITLECSQTMGHDKMYWYQQDPGMELHLIHYSYGVNSTEKGDLSSESTVSRIRTEHFPLTLESARPSHTSQYLCASSEGSYTEAFFGQGTRLTVV.

This rearrangement joins TRBV4-2 to TRBJ2-3; no clear D gene. Germline-derived CDR1 and CDR2 are LGHNA and YNFKEQ. V was trimmed by 1 base and J by 6 bases, leaving 17 bases between them. The CDR3 has 16 residues. The chain's CDR3 is CASSQVGRSAGDTQYF. Written as DNA, the CDR3 is TGTGCCAGCAGCCAAGTTGGGCGGTCCGCCGGGGATACGCAGTATTTT.

The chain employs TRBV5-1 and TRBJ1-1, with D hard to call. Germline V gives CDR1 SGHRS, CDR2 YFSETQ. The CDR3 runs to 13 residues. The V end was cut by 3 bases, the J end by 4 bases, with 10 bases between. CDR3 bases: TGCGCCAGCAGCTCGACAACGGGCACTGAAGCTTTCTTT. Protein: CASSSTTGTEAFF. Full variable domain (remainder filled in from reference TRBV5-1 and TRBJ1-1): KAGVTQTPRYLIKTRGQQVTLSCSPISGHRSVSWYQQTPGQGLQFLFEYFSETQRNKGNFPGRFSGRQFSNSRSEMNVSTLELGDSALYLCASSSTTGTEAFFGQGTRLTVV.

This clonotype turned up a few times. V and J are TRBV27 and TRBJ2-5, with D unresolved. Trimming took off 2 bases at V and 5 bases at J, with 9 bases between the two ends. The CDR3 covers 13 residues. CDR1 MNHEY and CDR2 SMNVEV come from the germline V gene (reference sequence). The CDR3, as DNA: TGTGCCAGCAGTTTAAATCGGTTGGAGACCCAGTACTTC. It specifies CASSLNRLETQYF.

The chain uses TRBV3-1 and TRBJ2-1; a possible D gene is TRBD2 (6 bases). Trimming cost V 3 bases and J 9 bases, with 15 bases left between them. This CDR3 has 14 amino acids. Germline V gene sequence: CDR1 LGHDT, CDR2 YNNKEL (reference sequence). CDR3 sequence (DNA): TGTGCCAGCAGCCACCTCCACGGCGGGGCTGAGCAGTTCTTC. It specifies CASSHLHGGAEQFF.

This clonotype appeared a few times. This chain links TRBV6-2 or TRBV6-3 with TRBJ1-1, with D perhaps TRBD1 (5 bases). The CDR3 contains 14 residues. V shed 6 bases and J shed 4 bases, with 15 bases lying between them. Per the germline V gene, CDR1 is MNHEY and CDR2 is SVGEGT. CDR3 sequence: CASSLTPRGTEAFF. The CDR3 nucleotides are TGTGCCAGCAGCCTAACACCAAGGGGCACTGAAGCTTTCTTT.

This clonotype was seen more than once but under ten times. The chain joins TRBV11-3 to TRBJ1-2, with 8 bases lining up with TRBD1. Germline V gene sequence: CDR1 SGHNT, CDR2 YENEEA. Losses at the gene ends were 0 bases for V and 6 bases for J; bases not matched to a gene: 3. The CDR3 extends over 14 amino acids. The CDR3 sequence: CASSLDRGLDGYTF. The CDR3 bases are TGTGCCAGCAGCTTAGACAGGGGGCTGGATGGCTACACCTTC.

The chain has TRBV5-1 and TRBJ1-1, with D perhaps matching TRBD1 (6 bases). Trimming removed 4 bases from V and 7 bases from J, with 17 bases in between. The CDR3 runs to 14 residues. The germline CDR1 and CDR2 sequences are SGHRS and YFSETQ. The CDR3 bases are TGCGCCAGCAGCCCAAATCCTACAGGGATTGAAGCTTTCTTT. Translation: CASSPNPTGIEAFF.

The V and J genes are TRBV28 and TRBJ1-2; tentatively, D is TRBD1 (5 bases). The CDR3 is made up of 14 amino acids. The germline CDR1 and CDR2 sequences are MDHEN and SYDVKM. Deletions cut 6 bases from V and 0 bases from J, with 11 bases between. The CDR3 nucleotides read TGTGCCAGCAGCCCCAGGGATCCTAACTATGGCTACACCTTC. Translated, it gives CASSPRDPNYGYTF.

The rearrangement links TRBV30 to TRBJ1-3; D not resolved. The germline V and J ends were trimmed by 3 bases and 0 bases, with 6 bases remaining between them. This CDR3 spans 13 amino acids. The germline V gene encodes CDR1 GTSNPN and CDR2 SVGIG (reference sequence). This chain's CDR3 is CAWSTVSGNTIYF. CDR3 in DNA: TGTGCCTGGAGCACAGTCTCTGGAAACACCATATATTTT. Using reference TRBV30 and TRBJ1-3 for the parts outside the CDR3, the full variable domain is SQTIHQWPATLVQPVGSPLSLECTVEGTSNPNLYWYRQAAGRGLQLLFYSVGIGQISSEVPQNLSASRPQDRQFILSSKKLLLSDSGFYLCAWSTVSGNTIYFGEGSWLTVV.

In this sample, this clonotype turned up a few times. The chain combines TRBV25-1 with TRBJ2-5; TRBD2 might be the D (5 bases). V dropped 6 bases and J dropped 5 bases, with 13 bases sitting between them. This CDR3 spans 13 amino acids. CDR1 is MGHDK and CDR2 is SYGVNS in the germline V gene. CDR3 nucleotides: TGTGCCAGCAGGGGAGACATTTTGGAGACCCAGTACTTC. Protein sequence: CASRGDILETQYF.

With respect to this clonotype: This sequence may be a read error, since a much larger clone differs from it by one base. The J gene is TRBJ2-7, the V gene TRBV20-1, with 7 bases aligning to TRBD2. After removal of 4 bases from V and 7 bases from J, the junction contained 16 bases not matched to a gene. This CDR3 region has 15 residues. The germline CDR1 and CDR2 sequences are DFQATT and SNEGSKA (reference sequence). The CDR3 loop reads CSAIWAGLPDNEQYF. CDR3 nucleotides: TGCAGTGCTATATGGGCGGGACTACCAGACAATGAGCAGTACTTC.

The CDR3 DNA sequence: TGCAGTGCTAGAGATCGGACAGCCCCGTTCGGGGAGCTGTTTTTT. Protein product: CSARDRTAPFGELFF. The J gene is TRBJ2-2, the V gene TRBV20-1; tentative D call: TRBD1 (6 bases). The germline CDR1 and CDR2 sequences are DFQATT and SNEGSKA (reference sequence). CDR3 length: 15 amino acids. The ends were cut back, 0 bases at V and 7 bases at J, with 15 bases in the middle.

The genes are TRBV18 and TRBJ1-1; possibly TRBD1 for D (6 bases). Trimming cost V 6 bases and J 1 base, with 9 bases left between them. Germline lookup yields CDR1 KGHSH and CDR2 LQKENI. This CDR3 region has 13 residues. CDR3 in amino acids: CASSGQSNTEAFF. The CDR3 nucleotides are TGTGCCAGCTCCGGACAGTCGAACACTGAAGCTTTCTTT.

This chain joins TRBV10-3 and TRBJ2-7; 13 bases agree with TRBD2. The CDR3 has 15 amino acids. V lost 6 bases, J lost 4 bases, and 6 bases stayed unmatched. Looked up from germline, CDR1 is ENHRY and CDR2 is SYGVKD. The CDR3 sequence is CAIRTSGGADYEQYF. In DNA, the CDR3 is TGTGCCATCAGAACTAGCGGGGGGGCGGATTACGAGCAGTACTTC.

The V call is TRBV6-2 or TRBV6-3, the J call TRBJ1-1; D call uncertain. The CDR3 extends over 15 amino acids. Trimming shortened V by 0 bases and J by 3 bases, and 11 bases separated the two germline ends. The germline V gene has CDR1 MNHEY and CDR2 SVGEGT. The CDR3 DNA reads TGTGCCAGCAGTTACTCATGGGGTTTGGACACTGAAGCTTTCTTT. Its translation is CASSYSWGLDTEAFF.

This rearrangement joins TRBV20-1 to TRBJ2-2; 7 bases agree with TRBD2. V was clipped by 5 bases and J by 2 bases; unmatched bases: 2. The CDR3 has 13 residues. CDR1 and CDR2 (germline): DFQATT, SNEGSKA (reference sequence). DNA for the CDR3: TGCAGTGCTGGGGGGGTAAACACCGGGGAGCTGTTTTTT. Amino acid sequence: CSAGGVNTGELFF.

The chain has TRBV20-1 and TRBJ2-1; 11 nucleotides line up with TRBD2. This CDR3 spans 16 amino acids. V lost 3 bases, J lost 7 bases, and 11 bases stayed unmatched. Germline V gene sequence: CDR1 DFQATT, CDR2 SNEGSKA (reference sequence). CDR3 region: CSASGTSGRQGNEQFF. CDR3 DNA sequence: TGCAGTGCTAGCGGGACTAGCGGACGACAGGGGAATGAGCAGTTCTTC.

By its share, this clonotype is medium-sized. The genes are TRBV20-1 and TRBJ1-2; maybe TRBD1 (5 bases). This CDR3 spans 14 amino acids. Germline loops: CDR1 DFQATT, CDR2 SNEGSKA (reference sequence). The ends were cut back, 6 bases at V and 1 base at J, with 15 bases in the middle. Here the CDR3 reads CSARTPGYNYGYTF. The CDR3 nucleotides are TGCAGTGCCAGGACACCCGGCTATAACTATGGCTACACCTTC.

This clonotype has a handful of counts. The chain employs TRBV19 and TRBJ1-2; 10 positions match TRBD1. This CDR3 has 16 residues. J lost 5 bases, V lost 7 bases, and 13 bases had no gene match. Germline V CDR1 and CDR2: LNHDA, SQIVND (reference sequence). The CDR3 nucleotides are TGTGCCAGTAACCCCGGGACAGGGGTTTTAGGGTATGGCTACACCTTC. It specifies CASNPGTGVLGYGYTF.

There are a few counts of this clonotype. This chain connects TRBV10-3 to TRBJ1-1; unclear D gene. Trimming removed 11 bases at V and 6 bases at J, with 13 bases between. The germline V gene has CDR1 ENHRY and CDR2 SYGVKD. The CDR3 totals 11 residues. The CDR3 DNA is TGTGCCGCTCGGCGAGATGCTGAAGCTTTCTTT. It specifies CAARRDAEAFF.

This clonotype has more than one count but fewer than ten. V gene TRBV6-4 combines with J gene TRBJ2-3, with D hard to call. Germline V gene data show CDR1 as MRHNA and CDR2 as SNTAGT. This CDR3 contains 18 residues. V lost 6 bases to trimming and J lost 6 bases, with 28 bases between them. CDR3 in amino acids: CASSNWGGGTGSPDTQYF. The DNA for the CDR3 is TGTGCCAGCAGCAATTGGGGTGGCGGAACGGGTTCGCCGGATACGCAGTATTTT.

This clonotype was found a few times. The chain employs TRBV20-1 and TRBJ2-5; D is unresolved. This CDR3 region has 13 residues. CDR1 is DFQATT, CDR2 SNEGSKA, per germline (reference sequence). Trimming left V 1 base short and J 4 bases short, with 10 bases between. The CDR3 DNA is TGCAGTGCTAGAGCGGAGTTGCGAGAGACCCAGTACTTC. It encodes CSARAELRETQYF.